The present entry profiles one T cell receptor (beta chain) with its context. The source of the sample is a study of CD8 T cells in Susac syndrome. Reverse transcription of about 0.45 to 1 ug RNA was performed with random hexamers. The amplification used immunoSEQ multiplex PCR on TCR beta CDR3; it spanned 54 Vbeta and 13 Jbeta. TCRdb passed the immunoSEQ multiplex PCR reads through MiXCR, listing each CDR3 protein once. Counted here are about 130,000 distinct CDR3 sequences, around 80% occurring once; the ten biggest clones make up roughly 0.53%. This TCR was recovered from a human donor with multiple sclerosis. The sequenced sample was CD8+ T cells from PBMCs.

The CDR3 DNA reads as TGCGCCAGCAGCTTGGACTCCGGGGGCGAAGATTACGAGCAGTACTTC. Its translation: CASSLDSGGEDYEQYF. The rearrangement uses TRBV5-1 and TRBJ2-7; TRBD1 or TRBD2 may be the D gene (6 bases each). CDR3 length: 16 amino acids. The V and J ends lost 0 bases and 4 bases respectively, with 17 bases between them. Looked up from germline, CDR1 is SGHRS and CDR2 is YFSETQ.